These 7 T cell receptor beta chains were all obtained from the same sample, sequenced in a study of cytomegalovirus exposure and HLA in healthy donors. Primers included in the PCR were 60 Vbeta and 13 Jbeta primers. This table comes from immunoSEQ multiplex PCR, and its TCRdb copy is limited to in-frame clones, with some not included. The sample records about 190,000 clones, 78% being singletons. Sequenced material: PBMCs. Receptor source: a woman in her twenties or thirties in good health and CMV-seropositive.

This chain uses TRBV4-1 with TRBJ2-3; 10 positions match TRBD2. Germline V CDR1 and CDR2: MGHRA, YSYEKL. The CDR3 is 18 residues long. V trimming: 0 bases; J trimming: 0 bases; junction bases outside the gene matches: 6. CDR3: CASSQDPGLAPSTDTQYF. The DNA for the CDR3 is TGCGCCAGCAGCCAAGATCCGGGACTAGCGCCCAGCACAGATACGCAGTATTTT.

The gene calls are TRBV4-2 and TRBJ1-5; D gene unclear. There are 14 residues in the CDR3. V was clipped by 4 bases and J by 6 bases, with 13 bases between them. Per germline, CDR1 LGHNA and CDR2 YNFKEQ. The CDR3 sequence is CASSPITGIQPQHF. The CDR3 region has the DNA TGTGCCAGCAGCCCCATAACGGGGATTCAGCCCCAGCATTTT.

This clone was detected only a few times. The chain links TRBV5-1 to TRBJ2-1; D is possibly TRBD2 (6 bases). Germline lookup yields CDR1 SGHRS and CDR2 YFSETQ. V was trimmed by 7 bases and J by 2 bases, leaving 7 bases between them. The CDR3 runs to 12 residues. The DNA for the CDR3 is TGCGCCAGCCGGACTACCTACAATGAGCAGTTCTTC. This gives the protein CASRTTYNEQFF.

The chain couples TRBV2 to TRBJ2-7, with a possible D match to TRBD2 (6 bases). The CDR3 contains 15 residues. V was cut by 5 bases and J by 2 bases, with 16 bases left in between. Germline V lookup: CDR1 SNHLY, CDR2 FYNNEI. CDR3 bases: TGTGCCAGCAGTAGTTGGGGGGTGCTCGCCTACGAGCAGTACTTC. Its protein product is CASSSWGVLAYEQYF.

V and J are TRBV7-2 and TRBJ1-5; D is uncertain. Germline CDR1 SGHTA, CDR2 FQGNSA. CDR3 length equals 15 residues. Trimming took off 7 bases at V and 6 bases at J, with 19 bases between the two ends. Written as DNA, the CDR3 is TGTGCCAGCACCCCAACTTCAGGAACGACTCAGCCCCAGCATTTT. Protein sequence: CASTPTSGTTQPQHF.

This chain uses TRBV7-9 with TRBJ2-1; TRBD1 matches 8 bases. Trimming cost V 8 bases and J 9 bases; bases outside gene matches: 9. CDR3 size: 13 residues. The germline V gene has CDR1 SEHNR and CDR2 FQNEAQ (reference sequence). DNA for the CDR3: TGTGCCAGCTCGGCGGCAGGGGGCAGTGAGCAGTTCTTC. As protein: CASSAAGGSEQFF.

The chain uses TRBV7-9 and TRBJ2-3, with D possibly being TRBD1 (6 bases). The CDR3 is 13 residues long. Trimming left V 6 bases short and J 2 bases short, with 9 bases between. CDR1 is SEHNR, CDR2 FQNEAQ, per germline (reference sequence). CDR3 bases: TGTGCCAGCAGTGGGGACACCACAGATACGCAGTATTTT. This gives the protein CASSGDTTDTQYF.